The entry below describes one TCR beta chain. TCRdb keeps only in-frame clones here, not all; method: immunoSEQ multiplex PCR. The top ten hold 28% of the sample, which has approximately 44,000 clones, over 85% seen once. This sample is drawn from a study of blood T cell repertoires in COVID-19. Per germline, CDR1 MGHRA and CDR2 YSYEKL. V dropped 0 bases and J dropped 3; count of bases not matched to a gene: 3. The CDR3 covers 15 residues. The source is a woman of 80 years or more with acute or convalescent COVID-19. The genes are TRBV4-1 and TRBJ2-5; 8 bases align to TRBD2. Sequenced sample: peripheral blood. CDR3 DNA: TGCGCCAGCAGCCAAGATCCGGGGGGGGAAGAGACCCAGTACTTC. This translates into CASSQDPGGEETQYF.